Detailed here is one TCR beta chain. The sample originates from a study of blood T cell repertoires in COVID-19. The overall study: Donors in the United States, Italy and Spain gave samples during acute or convalescent COVID-19. PBMCs, B-cell-depleted T cells, or T cells provided the cDNA or gDNA that made up the material.

Unmatched junction bases numbered 4, after V lost 2 bases and J lost 6 bases. Germline-derived CDR1 and CDR2 are SGHRS and YFSETQ. The CDR3 is 13 residues long. Source study methods: Nucleated cell counts were estimated from reference gene primer amplification. The table came from immunoSEQ multiplex PCR; TCRdb's copy has only in-frame clones and leaves some out. The DNA was the basis for D and trimming; V, J and clone size are from that table. The sample lists fewer than 300,000 clones, under 90% occurring once. This TCR was recovered from an older woman with active or convalescent COVID-19. This chain uses TRBV5-1 with TRBJ2-7, with 8 bases aligning to TRBD1. Specimen: peripheral blood. The CDR3 DNA follows: TGCGCCAGCAGCTTACAGGGGGTGGGCGAGCAGTACTTC. As protein: CASSLQGVGEQYF.